The 17 T cell receptor beta chains below come from one sample, sequenced in a study of T cells in Graves' hyperthyroidism and ophthalmopathy. There were TCR beta CDR3 regions amplified from RNA transcripts. With the HTBI primer set, the TCR CDR3 went through a first round of RT-PCR. TCRdb redid the calling of the multiplex PCR reads with MiXCR, one entry per CDR3 protein. The sample yields some 440,000 distinct CDR3 sequences, about a sixth seen once. Sample: blood. These receptor sequences come from a woman aged 18-29 years with Graves' hyperthyroidism.

This clonotype was observed at least ten times. The CDR3 DNA reads as TGTGCCAGCAGCTTAGAGTCCTCAGGCGGGGCGGGGGGGAAGACCCAGTACTTC. This codes for CASSLESSGGAGGKTQYF. The chain carries TRBV7-2 and TRBJ2-5; TRBD2 matches at 9 bases. CDR1 is SGHTA, CDR2 FQGNSA, per germline. The J segment lost 6 bases and the V segment lost 1 base, leaving 15 bases of the junction unmatched. This CDR3 spans 18 amino acids. Filled out from reference TRBV7-2 and TRBJ2-5, the complete variable domain reads GAGVSQSPSNKVTEKGKDVELRCDPISGHTALYWYRQSLGQGLEFLIYFQGNSAPDKSGLPSDRFSAERTGGSVSTLTIQRTQQEDSAVYLCASSLESSGGAGGKTQYFGPGTRLLVL.

The CDR3: CATSRDDSRYGYTF. CDR3 coding DNA: TGTGCCACCAGCAGAGATGACAGTCGGTATGGCTACACCTTC. This rearrangement joins TRBV15 to TRBJ1-2; maybe TRBD1 (5 bases). Germline V lookup: CDR1 LNHNV, CDR2 YYDKDF (reference sequence). CDR3 size: 14 residues. Trimming removed 0 bases at V and 5 bases at J, with 10 bases between.

This clonotype was detected many times. V gene TRBV19 combines with J gene TRBJ2-3; D remains unclear. Germline CDR1 reads LNHDA; CDR2 reads SQIVND (reference sequence). The length of the CDR3 is 16 residues. Between the trimmed V and J ends, which lost 5 bases and 6 bases, there was a span of 21 bases. The CDR3 loop reads CASSDDWSNRGDTQYF. CDR3 bases: TGTGCCAGTAGTGACGACTGGTCGAATAGAGGTGATACGCAGTATTTT.

This clonotype was seen many times. At one of its ends the junction is not consistent with the germline gene, which may arise from a read error. V and J are TRBV5-1 and TRBJ2-5; 7 bases line up with TRBD2. The CDR3 contains 13 residues. Germline V CDR1 and CDR2: SGHRS, YFSETQ. The CDR3, as DNA: TGTGCCAGCAGTTTGGGCGGGGGAGAGACCCAGTACTTC. Its translation is CASSLGGGETQYF.

This sequence joins TRBV4-3 and TRBJ2-2, with 11 bases lining up with TRBD2. The length of the CDR3 is 18 residues. Trimming took 3 bases from V and 0 from J; bases not matched to a gene: 6. Germline V gene lookup returns CDR1 LGHNA and CDR2 YSLEER. The CDR3, as DNA: TGCGCCAGCAGCCAGATACATAGCGGGGGGGCGAACACCGGGGAGCTGTTTTTT. It specifies CASSQIHSGGANTGELFF.

Only a few counts were recorded for this clonotype. The chain couples TRBV19 to TRBJ1-4; weak D call: TRBD1 (5 bases). Germline CDR1 is LNHDA and CDR2 is SQIVND (reference sequence). Deletions cut 6 bases from V and 8 bases from J, with 19 bases between. The CDR3 runs to 15 residues. The CDR3 loop is CASSTGLLDVEKLFF. In DNA, the CDR3 is TGTGCCAGTAGCACGGGACTCCTTGATGTGGAAAAACTGTTTTTT.

The table lists this clonotype with many counts. V and J are TRBV6-1 and TRBJ1-2; 8 bases are shared with TRBD1. The CDR3 has 11 amino acids. The ends lost 8 bases at V and 6 bases at J; junction bases unmatched: 2. Germline loops: CDR1 MNHNS, CDR2 SASEGT. CDR3 protein: CASGQGHGYTF. In DNA, the CDR3 is TGTGCCAGCGGACAGGGACATGGCTACACCTTC.

The V and J genes are TRBV20-1 and TRBJ2-7; TRBD2 aligns across 12 bases. The CDR3 totals 15 residues. J lost 7 bases, V lost 6 bases, and 13 bases had no gene match. From germline, CDR1 is DFQATT and CDR2 SNEGSKA (reference sequence). DNA for the CDR3: TGCAGTGCATGGCTAGCGGGGGGGCCGGCTAAGGAGCAGTACTTC. It encodes CSAWLAGGPAKEQYF.

This clonotype appeared many times. The chain employs TRBV28 and TRBJ2-7, with D perhaps being TRBD1 or TRBD2 (5 bases each). Germline lookup yields CDR1 MDHEN and CDR2 SYDVKM. V lost 6 bases to trimming and J lost 2 bases, with 14 bases between them. This CDR3 comprises 14 residues. For the CDR3, the DNA is TGTGCCAGCAGACACCGGGACGCCACCTACGAGCAGTACTTC. Its translation: CASRHRDATYEQYF.

The chain has TRBV15 and TRBJ1-4, with D possibly being TRBD1 (5 bases). The CDR3 is made up of 16 amino acids. Germline lookup yields CDR1 LNHNV and CDR2 YYDKDF (reference sequence). The V end lost 3 bases, the J end lost 3 bases, and 14 bases lay between the germline ends. The CDR3, as DNA: TGTGCCACCAGCAGTGGGGCTCAGGGCGCTAATGAAAAACTGTTTTTT. This codes for CATSSGAQGANEKLFF.

This clonotype showed up many times. The V and J genes are TRBV12-3 or TRBV12-4 and TRBJ2-3; possible D gene TRBD1, 6 bases. The CDR3 loop spans 14 amino acids. Trimming took 5 bases from V and 2 from J, leaving 11 bases between them. CDR3 amino acids: CASSPRTATDTQYF. DNA for the CDR3: TGTGCCAGCAGTCCCCGGACAGCCACAGATACGCAGTATTTT.

This clonotype showed up many times. The gene calls are TRBV6-1 and TRBJ2-7; 15 bases line up with TRBD2. Per germline, CDR1 MNHNS and CDR2 SASEGT. This CDR3 spans 15 amino acids. The trim removed 4 bases at V and 7 bases at J, leaving 5 bases unmatched. The CDR3 loop reads CASSAGTSGRQEQYF. CDR3 nucleotide sequence: TGTGCCAGCAGTGCCGGGACTAGCGGGAGGCAGGAGCAGTACTTC.

This clonotype was observed many times. V gene TRBV5-8 combines with J gene TRBJ2-5; unclear D gene. Germline CDR1 SGHTS, CDR2 YDEGEE. Trimming stripped 6 bases from V and 5 bases from J, with 14 bases between. The CDR3 length is 13 residues. In nucleotides, the CDR3 is TGTGCCAGCACCCCTAGGCCAATGGAGACCCAGTACTTC. It specifies CASTPRPMETQYF.

This clonotype has at least ten counts. The rearrangement joins TRBV11-2 to TRBJ2-1; 7 positions match TRBD1. The V gene end was trimmed by 5 bases and the J gene end by 3 bases; junction bases not matched to a gene: 7. Germline V gene sequence: CDR1 SGHAT, CDR2 FQNNGV. CDR3 size: 15 residues. In DNA form, the CDR3 reads TGTGCCAGCAGCAAAGGACAGGAGAGCTACAATGAGCAGTTCTTC. It specifies CASSKGQESYNEQFF.

V is TRBV13 and J is TRBJ2-5; TRBD1 or TRBD2 may be the D gene (6 bases each). Germline assignment: CDR1 PRHDT and CDR2 FYEKMQ (reference sequence). V shed 3 bases and J shed 2 bases, with 22 bases lying between them. This CDR3 contains 18 residues. CDR3 bases: TGTGCCAGCAGCTTCGTCCCTAGCGAGGGGGTGTGGCAAGAGACCCAGTACTTC. Protein product: CASSFVPSEGVWQETQYF.

This clonotype was seen repeatedly, ten times or more. The chain uses TRBV20-1 and TRBJ2-4; TRBD2 matches at 7 bases. V was pared by 3 bases and J by 1 base, with 3 bases of the junction left unmatched. CDR1 and CDR2 from the germline V gene are DFQATT and SNEGSKA (reference sequence). The CDR3 is 14 amino acids. The CDR3 sequence: CSARGRAAKNIQYF. Written as DNA, the CDR3 is TGCAGTGCTAGGGGGAGGGCTGCCAAAAACATTCAGTACTTC.

This clonotype was counted at least ten times. The chain combines TRBV4-2 with TRBJ2-3, with 8 bases matching TRBD2. The J segment lost 2 bases and the V segment lost 1 base, leaving 5 bases of the junction unmatched. The germline gives CDR1 LGHNA, CDR2 YNFKEQ. The CDR3 totals 16 residues. CDR3 amino acids: CASSQGQAGDTDTQYF. The CDR3 DNA reads TGTGCCAGCAGCCAAGGTCAAGCGGGGGACACAGATACGCAGTATTTT.